Sequencing of this TCR beta chain was carried out in a study of control samples from healthy donors and cancer patients. TCRdb keeps only in-frame clones here, not all; method: immunoSEQ multiplex PCR. Of about 120,000 clones in the sample, 80% to 90% were seen once. Germline CDR1 is ENHRY and CDR2 is SYGVKD. V was shortened by 0 bases and J by 0 bases, with 9 bases between the two germline ends. The CDR3 runs to 15 residues. This receptor was identified in a man aged 45-60 years in good health. Sequencing input: blood. The chain uses TRBV10-3 and TRBJ2-7; no definite D call. CDR3 amino acids: CAISESKGPSYEQYF. DNA for the CDR3: TGTGCCATCAGTGAGTCTAAGGGTCCCTCCTACGAGCAGTACTTC.